This TCR beta chain was sequenced in a study of T cell changes during pregnancy in multiple sclerosis. Assay used: immunoSEQ multiplex PCR; TCRdb lists only in-frame clones, some missing. The sample gives tens of thousands of clones, about 92% of which show up once; 2.5% is in the top ten. The sequencing used peripheral blood, collected in the second trimester of pregnancy. The TCR originated in a female donor with multiple sclerosis, enrolled in a pregnancy study.

CDR3: CAVFRDSHNEQFF. The CDR3, as DNA: TGTGCCGTCTTCCGGGACAGTCACAATGAGCAGTTCTTC. The chain links TRBV7-9 to TRBJ2-1; 7 bases agree with TRBD1. V lost 11 bases to trimming and J lost 5 bases; unmatched junction nucleotides: 9. The CDR3 has 13 amino acids. Germline-derived CDR1 and CDR2 are SEHNR and FQNEAQ (reference sequence).